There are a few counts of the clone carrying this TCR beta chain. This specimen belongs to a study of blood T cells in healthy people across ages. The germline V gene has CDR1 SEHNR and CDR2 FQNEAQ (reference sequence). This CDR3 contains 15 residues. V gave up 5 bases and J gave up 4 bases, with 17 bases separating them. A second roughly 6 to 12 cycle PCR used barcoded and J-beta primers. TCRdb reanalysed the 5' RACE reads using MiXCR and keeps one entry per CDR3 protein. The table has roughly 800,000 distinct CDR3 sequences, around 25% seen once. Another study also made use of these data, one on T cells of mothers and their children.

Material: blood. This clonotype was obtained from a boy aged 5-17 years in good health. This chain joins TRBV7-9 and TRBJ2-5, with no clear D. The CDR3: CASSLGDSPLETQYF. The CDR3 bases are TGTGCCAGCAGCCTCGGTGACTCCCCCCTAGAGACCCAGTACTTC.